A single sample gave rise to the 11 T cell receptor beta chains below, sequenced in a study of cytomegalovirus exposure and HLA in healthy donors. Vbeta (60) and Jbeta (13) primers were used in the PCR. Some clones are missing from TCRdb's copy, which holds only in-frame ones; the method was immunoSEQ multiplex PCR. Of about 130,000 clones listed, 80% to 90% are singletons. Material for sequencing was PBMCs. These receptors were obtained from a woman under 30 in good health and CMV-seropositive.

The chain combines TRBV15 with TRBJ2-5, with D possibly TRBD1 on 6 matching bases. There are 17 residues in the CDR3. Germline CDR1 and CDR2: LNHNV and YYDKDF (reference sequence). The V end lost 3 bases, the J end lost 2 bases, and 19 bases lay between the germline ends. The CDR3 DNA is TGTGCCACCAGCAGTATGTTCCAGGGGCTGGAACAAGAGACCCAGTACTTC. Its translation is CATSSMFQGLEQETQYF.

The CDR3 sequence: CASSRGDTQYF. The CDR3 coding sequence is TGTGCCAGCAGCCGGGGGGATACGCAGTATTTT. V gene TRBV6-6 combines with J gene TRBJ2-3; maybe TRBD2 (6 bases). Germline lookup yields CDR1 MNHNY and CDR2 SVGAGI (reference sequence). V was trimmed by 6 bases and J by 6 bases, leaving 7 bases between them. This CDR3 is 11 amino acids long.

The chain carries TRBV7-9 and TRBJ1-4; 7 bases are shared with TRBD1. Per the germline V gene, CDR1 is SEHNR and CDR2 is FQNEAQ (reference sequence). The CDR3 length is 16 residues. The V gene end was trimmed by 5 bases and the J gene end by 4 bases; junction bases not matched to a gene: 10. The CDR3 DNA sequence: TGTGCCAGCAGCCAAGGGGGCGGAGGTTATAATGAAAAACTGTTTTTT. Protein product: CASSQGGGGYNEKLFF.

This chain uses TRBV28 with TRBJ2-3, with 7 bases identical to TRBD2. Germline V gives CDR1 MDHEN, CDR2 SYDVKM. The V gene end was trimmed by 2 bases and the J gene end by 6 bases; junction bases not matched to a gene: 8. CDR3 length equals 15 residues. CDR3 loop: CASSLPSGVKDTQYF. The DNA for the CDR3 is TGTGCCAGCAGTTTACCGAGCGGGGTCAAGGATACGCAGTATTTT.

CDR3 DNA: TGCGCCAGCAGGCAGAATGGGGACAGGGATTACGAGCAGTACTTC. Translating gives CASRQNGDRDYEQYF. The V call is TRBV5-1, the J call TRBJ2-7, with TRBD1 matching over 9 bases. Germline values: CDR1 SGHRS, CDR2 YFSETQ. This CDR3 is built from 15 residues. Losses at the gene ends were 5 bases for V and 4 bases for J; bases not matched to a gene: 10. The whole variable domain, filled in from reference TRBV5-1 and TRBJ2-7, reads KAGVTQTPRYLIKTRGQQVTLSCSPISGHRSVSWYQQTPGQGLQFLFEYFSETQRNKGNFPGRFSGRQFSNSRSEMNVSTLELGDSALYLCASRQNGDRDYEQYFGPGTRLTVT.

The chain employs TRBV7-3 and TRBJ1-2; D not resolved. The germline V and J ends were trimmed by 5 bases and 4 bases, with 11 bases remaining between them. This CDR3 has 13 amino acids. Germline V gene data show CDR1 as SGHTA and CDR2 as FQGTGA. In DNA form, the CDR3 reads TGTGCCAGCAGCCGAGGTGGTGCCTATGGCTACACCTTC. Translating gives CASSRGGAYGYTF. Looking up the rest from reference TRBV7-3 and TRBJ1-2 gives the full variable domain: GAGVSQTPSNKVTEKGKYVELRCDPISGHTALYWYRQSLGQGPEFLIYFQGTGAADDSGLPNDRFFAVRPEGSVSTLKIQRTERGDSAVYLCASSRGGAYGYTFGSGTRLTVV.

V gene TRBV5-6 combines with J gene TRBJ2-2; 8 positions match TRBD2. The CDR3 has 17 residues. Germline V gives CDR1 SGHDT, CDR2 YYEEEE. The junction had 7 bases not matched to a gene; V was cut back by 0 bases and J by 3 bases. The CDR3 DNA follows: TGTGCCAGCAGCTTGGTGCCCGGGGGGGTCTACACCGGGGAGCTGTTTTTT. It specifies CASSLVPGGVYTGELFF.

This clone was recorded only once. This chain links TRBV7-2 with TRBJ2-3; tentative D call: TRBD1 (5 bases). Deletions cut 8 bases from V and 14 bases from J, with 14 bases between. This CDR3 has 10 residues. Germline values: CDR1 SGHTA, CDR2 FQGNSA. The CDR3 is CASRRVVPYF. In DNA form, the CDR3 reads TGTGCCAGCCGCAGGGTAGTACCGTATTTT.

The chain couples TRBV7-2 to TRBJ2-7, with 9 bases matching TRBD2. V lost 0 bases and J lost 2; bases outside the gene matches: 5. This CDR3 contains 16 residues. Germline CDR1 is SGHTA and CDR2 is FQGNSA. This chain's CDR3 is CASSLAEGTSTYEQYF. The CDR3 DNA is TGTGCCAGCAGCTTAGCGGAGGGGACTAGCACCTACGAGCAGTACTTC. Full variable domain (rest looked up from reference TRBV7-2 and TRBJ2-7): GAGVSQSPSNKVTEKGKDVELRCDPISGHTALYWYRQSLGQGLEFLIYFQGNSAPDKSGLPSDRFSAERTGGSVSTLTIQRTQQEDSAVYLCASSLAEGTSTYEQYFGPGTRLTVT.

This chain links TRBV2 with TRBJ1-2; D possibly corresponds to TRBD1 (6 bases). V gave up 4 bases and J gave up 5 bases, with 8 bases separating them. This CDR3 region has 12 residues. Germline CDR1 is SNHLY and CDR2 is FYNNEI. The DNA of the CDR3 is TGTGCCAGCAGTGGTGGACAGTATGGCTACACCTTC. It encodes CASSGGQYGYTF.

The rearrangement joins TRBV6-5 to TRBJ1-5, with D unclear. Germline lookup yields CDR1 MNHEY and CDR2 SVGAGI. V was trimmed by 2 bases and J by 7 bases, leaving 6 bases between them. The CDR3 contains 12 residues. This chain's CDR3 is CASSYPGQPQHF. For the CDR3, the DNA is TGTGCCAGCAGTTACCCAGGCCAGCCCCAGCATTTT.